Listed here are 24 T cell receptor beta chains from one sample, sequenced in a study of blood T cell repertoires in COVID-19. Using immunoSEQ multiplex PCR, the repertoire was profiled, and TCRdb retains in-frame clones only, with some absent. Of 400,000 to 450,000 clones in the sample, around 90% were seen once. Input material: peripheral blood. Receptors were obtained from a man in his late teens or twenties with COVID-19, enrolled during active disease.

The V call is TRBV11-3, the J call TRBJ2-2, with a possible D match to TRBD2 (5 bases). The length of the CDR3 is 14 residues. Per the germline V gene, CDR1 is SGHNT and CDR2 is YENEEA. V was pared by 6 bases and J by 6 bases, with 14 bases between. The CDR3 spells CASRGGESAGELFF. The DNA for the CDR3 is TGTGCCAGCAGAGGAGGAGAGTCTGCCGGGGAGCTGTTTTTT.

V and J are TRBV12-3 or TRBV12-4 and TRBJ2-5, with 9 nucleotides matching TRBD1. The CDR3 loop spans 12 amino acids. The ends lost 6 bases at V and 12 bases at J; junction bases unmatched: 8. DNA of the CDR3: TGTGCCAGCAGATCCACCGGGACAGGGAAGTACTTC. Protein product: CASRSTGTGKYF.

The chain recombines TRBV30 with TRBJ1-4; 10 bases map to TRBD1. Germline trimming cut 2 bases from V and 8 bases from J; bases unmatched to any gene: 5. The CDR3 has 14 residues. From germline, CDR1 is GTSNPN and CDR2 SVGIG (reference sequence). Here the CDR3 DNA reads TGTGCCTGGAGTACGGGACAGGGGAACGAAAAACTGTTTTTT. Translated: CAWSTGQGNEKLFF.

V usage is TRBV6-6 and J usage is TRBJ1-1; the match to TRBD1 covers 7 bases. The V gene's germline CDR1 is MNHNY and CDR2 SVGAGI (reference sequence). Germline trimming cut 0 bases from V and 8 bases from J; bases unmatched to any gene: 3. This CDR3 has 13 amino acids. In DNA, the CDR3 is TGTGCCAGCAGTTACTCGCAGGGGGTGGAAGCTTTCTTT. Its protein product is CASSYSQGVEAFF.

As to this clone: Other DNA sequences within the sample encode an identical CDR3. The CDR3 loop reads CASSPGQTNTEAFF. The CDR3 region has the DNA TGTGCCAGCTCTCCGGGACAAACGAACACTGAAGCTTTCTTT. V gene TRBV18 combines with J gene TRBJ1-1, with a tentative D call TRBD1 (6 bases). The germline V gene has CDR1 KGHSH and CDR2 LQKENI. The V end was cut by 6 bases, the J end by 1 base, with 12 bases between. The CDR3 has 14 residues.

The V call is TRBV18, the J call TRBJ1-3; 9 nucleotides match TRBD1. Germline loops: CDR1 KGHSH, CDR2 LQKENI. The V gene end was trimmed by 3 bases and the J gene end by 5 bases; junction bases not matched to a gene: 8. The CDR3 loop spans 16 amino acids. The CDR3 sequence is CASSPNLGQGRNTIYF. CDR3 bases: TGTGCCAGCTCACCTAATCTAGGACAGGGGAGAAACACCATATATTTT.

V gene TRBV6-5 combines with J gene TRBJ2-7; possibly TRBD1 for D (8 bases). Trimming cost V 8 bases and J 1 base, with 18 bases left between them. This CDR3 contains 15 residues. Germline CDR1 is MNHEY and CDR2 is SVGAGI. CDR3 protein: CASGDNRGGSYEQYF. The CDR3 coding sequence is TGTGCCAGCGGGGATAACAGGGGGGGATCCTACGAGCAGTACTTC.

This clone was observed once. This chain uses TRBV7-2 with TRBJ2-1, with 7 bases matching TRBD1. Germline trimming cut 5 bases from V and 2 bases from J; bases unmatched to any gene: 6. Per the germline V gene, CDR1 is SGHTA and CDR2 is FQGNSA. The CDR3 has 15 residues. The CDR3 DNA sequence: TGTGCCAGCAGCCTCGCGACAGGGACCTACAATGAGCAGTTCTTC. Translating gives CASSLATGTYNEQFF.

CDR3 amino acids: CASSRDLAYEQYF. DNA for the CDR3: TGTGCCAGCAGCAGGGACTTAGCCTACGAGCAGTACTTC. The chain employs TRBV7-6 and TRBJ2-7, with a tentative D call TRBD2 (6 bases). The CDR3 contains 13 residues. The V end lost 5 bases, the J end lost 2 bases, and 10 bases lay between the germline ends. Per germline, CDR1 SGHVS and CDR2 FNYEAQ.

The CDR3 DNA sequence: TGTGCCAGCAGCGCGTTGGGGACTAGAAACACCGGGGAGCTGTTTTTT. This translates into CASSALGTRNTGELFF. This rearrangement joins TRBV9 to TRBJ2-2; TRBD2 agrees at 8 bases. Germline V gives CDR1 SGDLS, CDR2 YYNGEE. The V segment lost 3 bases and the J segment 2 bases; nucleotides outside the gene matches: 6. CDR3 length equals 16 residues. The entire variable domain, with the rest obtained from reference TRBV9 and TRBJ2-2, is as follows: DSGVTQTPKHLITATGQRVTLRCSPRSGDLSVYWYQQSLDQGLQFLIQYYNGEERAKGNILERFSAQQFPDLHSELNLSSLELGDSALYFCASSALGTRNTGELFFGEGSRLTVL.

The chain recombines TRBV29-1 with TRBJ2-3, with a possible D match to TRBD2 (5 bases). V was pared by 4 bases and J by 0 bases, with 8 bases between. Germline values: CDR1 SQVTM, CDR2 ANQGSEA. This CDR3 comprises 13 residues. In DNA form, the CDR3 reads TGCAGCGTTGGCGGACTTAGCACAGATACGCAGTATTTT. It specifies CSVGGLSTDTQYF.

The chain has TRBV2 and TRBJ1-4, with D perhaps TRBD1 (5 bases). The CDR3 is 16 amino acids. Trimming cost V 2 bases and J 0 bases, with 10 bases left between them. Looked up from germline, CDR1 is SNHLY and CDR2 is FYNNEI. The CDR3 loop is CASSERDLATNEKLFF. The CDR3 nucleotides are TGTGCCAGCAGTGAAAGGGACTTAGCAACTAATGAAAAACTGTTTTTT.

The gene calls are TRBV7-9 and TRBJ2-3; D not certain. From germline, CDR1 is SEHNR and CDR2 FQNEAQ (reference sequence). The CDR3 runs 13 residues. The V end lost 4 bases, the J end lost 2 bases, and 7 bases lay between the germline ends. The CDR3 coding sequence is TGTGCCAGCAGCTCAGGATACACAGATACGCAGTATTTT. It encodes CASSSGYTDTQYF.

The gene calls are TRBV6-1 and TRBJ1-4; no reliable D call. The V end was cut by 0 bases, the J end by 7 bases, with 12 bases between. This CDR3 spans 15 amino acids. Germline V CDR1 and CDR2: MNHNS, SASEGT. CDR3 protein: CASSEAPGTAEKLFF. The CDR3 bases are TGTGCCAGCAGTGAAGCCCCAGGTACTGCTGAAAAACTGTTTTTT.

This clone was observed a few times. This rearrangement joins TRBV6-2 or TRBV6-3 to TRBJ1-3, with D hard to call. Trimming stripped 6 bases from V and 0 bases from J, with 15 bases between. This CDR3 contains 16 residues. CDR1 MNHEY and CDR2 SVGEGT come from the germline V gene. CDR3 bases: TGTGCCAGCAGCGACTTACAACTGAGCTCTGGAAACACCATATATTTT. Protein: CASSDLQLSSGNTIYF.

J is TRBJ2-3 and V is TRBV7-9; possible D gene TRBD1, 6 bases. Germline V gives CDR1 SEHNR, CDR2 FQNEAQ (reference sequence). The CDR3 runs 18 residues. The ends were cut back, 1 base at V and 0 bases at J, with 17 bases in the middle. The DNA of the CDR3 is TGTGCCAGCAGCTTAGGGTTCGACGGGACATTTAGCACAGATACGCAGTATTTT. This gives the protein CASSLGFDGTFSTDTQYF.

This sequence joins TRBV4-1 and TRBJ2-7, with D possibly matching TRBD1 (5 bases). Trimming left V 5 bases short and J 0 bases short, with 11 bases between. This CDR3 spans 14 amino acids. Germline CDR1 is MGHRA and CDR2 is YSYEKL. The DNA of the CDR3 is TGCGCCAGCAGCTTCAGGGTGGACTCCTACGAGCAGTACTTC. Translation: CASSFRVDSYEQYF.

The chain recombines TRBV2 with TRBJ2-3; 7 bases agree with TRBD1. Germline CDR1 reads SNHLY; CDR2 reads FYNNEI. Trimming at V came to 10 bases and at J to 6 bases, leaving 13 bases not matched to a gene. The CDR3 totals 14 residues. The CDR3 nucleotides are TGTGCCAAGCATGGGGCAACAGGGGCGGATACGCAGTATTTT. This encodes CAKHGATGADTQYF.

The rearrangement joins TRBV30 to TRBJ2-1; D remains unclear. Trimming left V 4 bases short and J 6 bases short, with 7 bases between. This CDR3 comprises 11 residues. Germline V lookup: CDR1 GTSNPN, CDR2 SVGIG (reference sequence). CDR3 DNA: TGTGCCTGGACATCGGGCAATGAGCAGTTCTTC. As protein: CAWTSGNEQFF.

The chain links TRBV5-4 to TRBJ1-1; D possibly corresponds to TRBD1 (5 bases). V was pared by 0 bases and J by 7 bases, with 10 bases between. The CDR3 runs to 13 residues. Per the germline V gene, CDR1 is SGHNT and CDR2 is YYREEE (reference sequence). The DNA of the CDR3 is TGTGCCAGCAGCTTGGCCGGGGGGGATGAAGCTTTCTTT. As protein: CASSLAGGDEAFF.

The CDR3 nucleotides are TGCGCCAGCAGCCAATCCGGGACAGGGGGCACTGAAGCTTTCTTT. Its protein is CASSQSGTGGTEAFF. This chain links TRBV4-1 with TRBJ1-1; 11 bases agree with TRBD1. Germline V lookup: CDR1 MGHRA, CDR2 YSYEKL. Germline trimming cut 2 bases from V and 4 bases from J; bases unmatched to any gene: 3. This CDR3 comprises 15 residues.

This clone was seen a single time. V usage is TRBV27 and J usage is TRBJ1-2; D may be TRBD1 (6 bases). CDR3 length: 13 amino acids. The germline V gene encodes CDR1 MNHEY and CDR2 SMNVEV (reference sequence). Between the trimmed V and J ends, which lost 4 bases and 4 bases, there was a span of 10 bases. The CDR3 region has the DNA TGTGCCAGCAGTTACGGGACAATCTATGGCTACACCTTC. This encodes CASSYGTIYGYTF.

The gene calls are TRBV19 and TRBJ2-1; D possibly corresponds to TRBD2 (6 bases). This CDR3 is 14 amino acids long. The V gene lost 6 bases and the J gene lost 3 bases, with 12 bases spanning the gap. Looked up from germline, CDR1 is LNHDA and CDR2 is SQIVND (reference sequence). The CDR3 nucleotides are TGTGCCAGTAGCAAGGCGGGACTCTACAATGAGCAGTTCTTC. As protein: CASSKAGLYNEQFF.

The sample holds one count of this clone. V and J are TRBV7-2 and TRBJ2-5; TRBD2 agrees at 12 bases. The V gene's germline CDR1 is SGHTA and CDR2 FQGNSA. The V and J ends lost 5 bases and 4 bases, in that order; junction bases with no gene match: 5. The CDR3 is made up of 15 amino acids. Here the CDR3 DNA reads TGTGCCAGCAGCGCGGGACTAGCGGGCCGAGAGACCCAGTACTTC. It is translated as CASSAGLAGRETQYF.